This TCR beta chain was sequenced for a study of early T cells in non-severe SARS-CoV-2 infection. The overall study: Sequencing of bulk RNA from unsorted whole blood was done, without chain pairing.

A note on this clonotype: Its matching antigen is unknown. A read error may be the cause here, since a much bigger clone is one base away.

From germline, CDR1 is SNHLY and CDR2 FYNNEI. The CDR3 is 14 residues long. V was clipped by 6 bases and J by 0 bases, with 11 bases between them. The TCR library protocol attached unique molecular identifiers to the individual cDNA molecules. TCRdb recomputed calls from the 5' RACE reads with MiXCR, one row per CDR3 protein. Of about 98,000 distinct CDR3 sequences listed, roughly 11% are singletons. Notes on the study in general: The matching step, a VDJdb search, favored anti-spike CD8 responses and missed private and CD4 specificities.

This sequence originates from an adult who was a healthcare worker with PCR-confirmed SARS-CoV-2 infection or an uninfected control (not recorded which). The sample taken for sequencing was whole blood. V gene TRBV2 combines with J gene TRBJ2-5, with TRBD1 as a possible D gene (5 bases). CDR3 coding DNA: TGTGCCAGCAGCCCGACAGCGTACCAAGAGACCCAGTACTTC. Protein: CASSPTAYQETQYF.